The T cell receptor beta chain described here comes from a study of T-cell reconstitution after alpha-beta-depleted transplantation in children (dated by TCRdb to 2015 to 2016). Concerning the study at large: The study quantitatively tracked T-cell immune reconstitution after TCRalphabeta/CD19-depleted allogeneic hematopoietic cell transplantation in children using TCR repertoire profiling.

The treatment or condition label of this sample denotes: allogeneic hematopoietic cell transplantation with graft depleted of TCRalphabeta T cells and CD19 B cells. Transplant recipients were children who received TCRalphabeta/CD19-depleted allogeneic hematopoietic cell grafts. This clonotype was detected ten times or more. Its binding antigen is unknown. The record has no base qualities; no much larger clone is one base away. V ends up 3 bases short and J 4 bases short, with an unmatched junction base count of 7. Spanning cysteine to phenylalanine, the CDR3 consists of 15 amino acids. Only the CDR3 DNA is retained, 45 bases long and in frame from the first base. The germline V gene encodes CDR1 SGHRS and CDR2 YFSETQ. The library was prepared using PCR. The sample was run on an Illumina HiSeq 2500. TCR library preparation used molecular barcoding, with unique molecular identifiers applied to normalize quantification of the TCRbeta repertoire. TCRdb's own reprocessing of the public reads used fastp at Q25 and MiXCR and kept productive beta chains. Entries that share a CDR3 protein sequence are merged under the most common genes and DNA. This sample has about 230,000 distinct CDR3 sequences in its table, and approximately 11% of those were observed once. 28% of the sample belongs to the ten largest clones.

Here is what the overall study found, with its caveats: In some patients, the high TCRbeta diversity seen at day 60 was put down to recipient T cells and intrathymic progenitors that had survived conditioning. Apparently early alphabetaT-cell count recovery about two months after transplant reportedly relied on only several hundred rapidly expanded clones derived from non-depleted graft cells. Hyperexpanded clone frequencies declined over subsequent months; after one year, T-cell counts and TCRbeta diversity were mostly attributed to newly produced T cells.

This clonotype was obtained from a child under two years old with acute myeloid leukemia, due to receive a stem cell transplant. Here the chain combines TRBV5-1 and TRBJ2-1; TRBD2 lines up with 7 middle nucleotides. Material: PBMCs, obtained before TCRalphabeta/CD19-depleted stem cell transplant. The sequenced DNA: TGCGCCAGCAGCTCCACGGGGGGTAATTACAATGAGCAGTTCTTC. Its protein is CASSSTGGNYNEQFF.